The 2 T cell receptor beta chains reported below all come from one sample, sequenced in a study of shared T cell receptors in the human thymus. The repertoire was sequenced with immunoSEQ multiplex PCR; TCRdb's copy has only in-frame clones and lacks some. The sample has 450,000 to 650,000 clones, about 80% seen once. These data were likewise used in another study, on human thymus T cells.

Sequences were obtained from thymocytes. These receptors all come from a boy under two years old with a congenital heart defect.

The chain's CDR3 is CASSQAPGGRRKLAGGSNEQFF. The CDR3 DNA follows: TGCGCCAGCAGCCAAGCTCCCGGTGGCCGCCGCAAACTAGCGGGAGGGAGCAATGAGCAGTTCTTC. The V gene is TRBV4-3, the J gene TRBJ2-1; 13 bases line up with TRBD2. The CDR3 sequence is 22 residues long. CDR1 and CDR2 from the germline V gene are LGHNA and YSLEER. V lost 1 base to trimming and J lost 6 bases; unmatched junction nucleotides: 21.

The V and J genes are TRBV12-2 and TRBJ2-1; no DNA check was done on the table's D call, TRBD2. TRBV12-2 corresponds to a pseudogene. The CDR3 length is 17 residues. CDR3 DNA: TGTGCAAGTCGCTTAGCGGGAGCCCCCCTCCTGTACAATGAGCAGTTCTTC. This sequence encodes CASRLAGAPLLYNEQFF.